This T cell receptor beta chain was identified in a study of T cell responses to AZD1222 COVID-19 vaccine. Study background: Second doses were pooled across both intervals (about 4 or about 12 weeks). Study observations and caveats: Recipients of two AZD1222 doses showed rising Spike-specific TCR breadth and depth. Sampled repertoires all dated from after the peak T cell response. The number of AZD1222 recipients seropositive at baseline was only 6 or 7.

In its sample, this clone was seen once. Its antigen is still unknown. The repertoire was sequenced with immunoSEQ multiplex PCR; TCRdb's copy has only in-frame clones and lacks some. The sample holds 90,000 to 100,000 clones, roughly 87% seen once. Germline values: CDR1 MGHDK, CDR2 SYGVNS. With 3 bases removed from V and 6 bases from J, the gap between germline ends came to 10 bases. The CDR3 runs to 13 residues. The TCR was taken from an adult in good health. The sequences come from peripheral blood, collected on day 0 of AZD1222 vaccination. The genes are TRBV25-1 and TRBJ2-3; TRBD2 might be the D (5 bases). CDR3 loop: CASSDIGGDTQYF. The DNA for the CDR3 is TGTGCCAGCAGTGATATCGGCGGGGATACGCAGTATTTT.